Presented here are 8 T cell receptor beta chains from one specimen sequenced in a study of blood T cell repertoires in COVID-19. The repertoire was sequenced with immunoSEQ multiplex PCR; TCRdb's copy has only in-frame clones and lacks some. The sample lists under 300,000 clones; approximately 82% were seen once. The material sequenced was peripheral blood. All receptors come from a woman under 30 with acute or convalescent COVID-19.

The rearrangement joins TRBV5-1 to TRBJ1-2, with 10 positions matching TRBD1. This CDR3 spans 15 amino acids. V gave up 2 bases and J gave up 3 bases; unmatched junction bases: 4. Germline loops: CDR1 SGHRS, CDR2 YFSETQ. The chain's CDR3 is CASSFIGQGDYGYTF. In nucleotides, the CDR3 is TGCGCCAGCAGCTTTATCGGACAGGGGGACTATGGCTACACCTTC. The full variable domain, completed using reference TRBV5-1 and TRBJ1-2, is KAGVTQTPRYLIKTRGQQVTLSCSPISGHRSVSWYQQTPGQGLQFLFEYFSETQRNKGNFPGRFSGRQFSNSRSEMNVSTLELGDSALYLCASSFIGQGDYGYTFGSGTRLTVV.

The rearrangement joins TRBV4-3 to TRBJ2-3; D gene ambiguous. The germline V and J ends were trimmed by 1 base and 6 bases, with 14 bases remaining between them. This CDR3 is built from 15 residues. Germline V gene lookup returns CDR1 LGHNA and CDR2 YSLEER. CDR3 DNA sequence: TGCGCCAGCAGCCAAGGAGGAGCGTCCCAGGATACGCAGTATTTT. Translating gives CASSQGGASQDTQYF.

The V call is TRBV7-9, the J call TRBJ2-1, with TRBD2 matching over 8 bases. The CDR3 runs 13 residues. The germline CDR1 and CDR2 sequences are SEHNR and FQNEAQ (reference sequence). Trimming removed 7 bases from V and 8 bases from J; junction bases left unmatched: 7. The CDR3 DNA follows: TGTGCCAGCAACCAGGGACTAGTCGATGAGCAGTTCTTC. It translates to CASNQGLVDEQFF.

Concerning this clone itself: This sample also contains other DNA sequences that code for the same CDR3. The chain recombines TRBV6-2 or TRBV6-3 with TRBJ2-1, with D unresolved. This CDR3 region has 12 residues. Between the trimmed V and J ends, which lost 2 bases and 6 bases, there was a span of 5 bases. From germline, CDR1 is MNHEY and CDR2 SVGEGT. CDR3 amino acids: CASSYTGNEQFF. In nucleotides, the CDR3 is TGTGCCAGCAGTTACACGGGCAATGAGCAGTTCTTC.

The rearrangement uses TRBV6-5 and TRBJ1-5; 9 bases are shared with TRBD1. The germline V gene has CDR1 MNHEY and CDR2 SVGAGI. Losses at the gene ends were 6 bases for V and 1 base for J; bases not matched to a gene: 4. This CDR3 has 15 residues. In DNA, the CDR3 is TGTGCCAGCAGAGGGACAGGGCCAAGCAATCAGCCCCAGCATTTT. This gives the protein CASRGTGPSNQPQHF.

The chain couples TRBV6-2 or TRBV6-3 to TRBJ1-6; 7 bases agree with TRBD1. The CDR3 covers 15 residues. V was pared by 4 bases and J by 6 bases, with 6 bases of the junction left unmatched. Germline CDR1 and CDR2: MNHEY and SVGEGT. CDR3 coding DNA: TGTGCCAGCAGTTCCCAGACAGGGAGTAATTCACCCCTCCACTTT. It codes for CASSSQTGSNSPLHF.

The chain couples TRBV5-6 to TRBJ2-7; 7 bases agree with TRBD2. This CDR3 is built from 16 residues. The germline V gene has CDR1 SGHDT and CDR2 YYEEEE. Trimming at V came to 4 bases and at J to 1 base, leaving 11 bases not matched to a gene. The CDR3 is CASSATPLAVSYEQYF. CDR3 coding DNA: TGTGCCAGCAGCGCGACCCCGCTAGCGGTTTCCTACGAGCAGTACTTC.

A single count supports this clone. The chain combines TRBV7-6 with TRBJ2-5, with D unclear. The CDR3 length is 15 residues. Germline assignment: CDR1 SGHVS and CDR2 FNYEAQ. V lost 5 bases and J 5 bases, leaving 18 bases between the germline ends. The CDR3: CASSVDFPPGETQYF. As DNA, the CDR3 is TGTGCCAGCAGCGTAGACTTCCCCCCCGGGGAGACCCAGTACTTC.